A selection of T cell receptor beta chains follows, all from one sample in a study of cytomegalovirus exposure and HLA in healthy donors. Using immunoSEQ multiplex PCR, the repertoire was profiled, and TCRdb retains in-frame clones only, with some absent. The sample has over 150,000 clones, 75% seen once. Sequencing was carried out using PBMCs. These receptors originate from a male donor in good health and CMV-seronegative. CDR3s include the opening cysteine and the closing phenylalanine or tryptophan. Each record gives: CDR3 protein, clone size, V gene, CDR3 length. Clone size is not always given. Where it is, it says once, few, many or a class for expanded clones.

CDR3 protein: CASSQSGGLDEQYF
clone size: -
V gene: TRBV7-6
CDR3 length: 14

CDR3 protein: CAWSPLAGGGDTQYF
clone size: once
V gene: TRBV30
CDR3 length: 15

CDR3 protein: CAIMEAGGGYGYTF
clone size: -
V gene: TRBV10-3
CDR3 length: 14

CDR3 protein: CASSPGTATNTEAFF
clone size: -
V gene: TRBV5-1
CDR3 length: 15

CDR3 protein: CASKPPSGEQYF
clone size: -
V gene: TRBV4-1
CDR3 length: 12

CDR3 protein: CASSSQTGGYVGYTF
clone size: -
V gene: TRBV6-5
CDR3 length: 15

CDR3 protein: CASSSTGQGNQPQHF
clone size: -
V gene: TRBV5-1
CDR3 length: 15

CDR3 protein: CATKPDRVDYEQYF
clone size: -
V gene: TRBV6-1
CDR3 length: 14

CDR3 protein: CASSPKPGPGETQYF
clone size: few
V gene: TRBV14
CDR3 length: 15

CDR3 protein: CASSTHGTALYEQYF
clone size: few
V gene: TRBV7-2
CDR3 length: 15

CDR3 protein: CATSREPGNSYEQYF
clone size: few
V gene: TRBV15
CDR3 length: 15

CDR3 protein: CSGSRGLLTDTQYF
clone size: -
V gene: TRBV29-1
CDR3 length: 14

CDR3 protein: CASSLVTSGTDTQYF
clone size: -
V gene: TRBV7-6
CDR3 length: 15

CDR3 protein: CASKAATTNEKLFF
clone size: once
V gene: TRBV2
CDR3 length: 14

CDR3 protein: CAISEGRNTDTQYF
clone size: -
V gene: TRBV10-3
CDR3 length: 14

CDR3 protein: CASSFDRGNEQFF
clone size: -
V gene: TRBV7-2
CDR3 length: 13

CDR3 protein: CASSHIAGGSDTQYF
clone size: few
V gene: TRBV5-6
CDR3 length: 15

CDR3 protein: CASSRDRAGANVLTF
clone size: -
V gene: TRBV19
CDR3 length: 15

CDR3 protein: CASSLRGDSAGELFF
clone size: -
V gene: TRBV7-2
CDR3 length: 15

CDR3 protein: CASSTTGVLGSYEQYF
clone size: -
V gene: TRBV18
CDR3 length: 16

CDR3 protein: CASSVLDRANEQFF
clone size: -
V gene: TRBV5-1
CDR3 length: 14

CDR3 protein: CASIHPGLAESYEQYF
clone size: -
V gene: TRBV7-8
CDR3 length: 16

CDR3 protein: CASSQKTGDWPYEQYF
clone size: -
V gene: TRBV4-1
CDR3 length: 16

CDR3 protein: CASSGTNWQETQYF
clone size: -
V gene: TRBV6-1
CDR3 length: 14

CDR3 protein: CASSPASGTYNEQFF
clone size: -
V gene: TRBV5-1
CDR3 length: 15

CDR3 protein: CATSTNGRGSQYF
clone size: -
V gene: TRBV15
CDR3 length: 13

CDR3 protein: CASSRVGDGYTF
clone size: few
V gene: TRBV5-1
CDR3 length: 12

CDR3 protein: CASRPDRGVNTEAFF
clone size: -
V gene: TRBV6-4
CDR3 length: 15

CDR3 protein: CASSKRQGGREKLFF
clone size: -
V gene: TRBV27
CDR3 length: 15

CDR3 protein: CASSADSDNGELFF
clone size: -
V gene: TRBV9
CDR3 length: 14

CDR3 protein: CASSFTGTSNQPQHF
clone size: -
V gene: TRBV5-1
CDR3 length: 15

CDR3 protein: CASSAGQGAWETQYF
clone size: -
V gene: TRBV2
CDR3 length: 15

CDR3 protein: CASRIWVQGAFRDTQYF
clone size: few
V gene: TRBV7-9
CDR3 length: 17

CDR3 protein: CASSLPIERGVSTDTQYF
clone size: -
V gene: TRBV7-9
CDR3 length: 18

CDR3 protein: CASSQAQGAAEKLFF
clone size: -
V gene: TRBV9
CDR3 length: 15